Each of the 26 T cell receptor beta chains below was sequenced from the same sample in a study of patients and donors after allogeneic stem cell transplantation. Each CDR3 protein is one row after TCRdb ran MiXCR on the RT-PCR reads. This sample has approximately 200,000 distinct CDR3 sequences, with 13% to 15% found just once. The sample was blood, either unsorted or a sorted T cell fraction (not recorded which). Source of these receptors: a human donor who was either an allogeneic HSCT recipient or a stem cell or donor lymphocyte infusion donor (not recorded which). It is not recorded whose cells these are; they may come from a transplant donor.

This clonotype has just a few counts. This rearrangement joins TRBV7-3 to TRBJ2-5; D is perhaps TRBD2 (7 bases). The CDR3 runs to 15 residues. CDR1 and CDR2 (germline): SGHTA, FQGTGA. V was cut by 1 base and J by 5 bases, with 14 bases left in between. The CDR3 sequence: CASSLRGGRGETQYF. DNA of the CDR3: TGTGCCAGCAGCTTAAGGGGGGGCCGAGGGGAGACCCAGTACTTC. The full variable domain, with the rest looked up from reference TRBV7-3 and TRBJ2-5, is GAGVSQTPSNKVTEKGKYVELRCDPISGHTALYWYRQSLGQGPEFLIYFQGTGAADDSGLPNDRFFAVRPEGSVSTLKIQRTERGDSAVYLCASSLRGGRGETQYFGPGTRLLVL.

A few counts support this clonotype. V usage is TRBV6-2 or TRBV6-3 and J usage is TRBJ2-7, with TRBD1 identical over 8 bases. Germline V gene data show CDR1 as MNHEY and CDR2 as SVGEGT. V dropped 7 bases and J dropped 3; count of bases not matched to a gene: 14. The CDR3 has 16 amino acids. The CDR3 nucleotides read TGTGCCAGCACCCCGGACAGGGCAAGGAGTTTCTACGAGCAGTACTTC. Amino acid sequence: CASTPDRARSFYEQYF.

J is TRBJ1-3 and V is TRBV7-2; 8 positions match TRBD1. Germline assignment: CDR1 SGHTA and CDR2 FQGNSA. V shed 8 bases and J 9 bases; nucleotides not matched to a gene: 12. This CDR3 has 14 residues. CDR3 DNA: TGTGCCAGCGGTGTTGGGGACAGGCCTACCACCATATATTTT. It yields the protein CASGVGDRPTTIYF.

The chain joins TRBV6-5 to TRBJ2-6; TRBD2 is a possible D gene (7 bases). CDR1 and CDR2 from the germline V gene are MNHEY and SVGAGI. The germline V and J ends were trimmed by 2 bases and 3 bases, with 17 bases remaining between them. This CDR3 contains 18 residues. This CDR3 reads CASSYPTGGPSGANVLTF. CDR3 sequence (DNA): TGTGCCAGCAGTTACCCGACCGGGGGGCCTAGTGGGGCCAACGTCCTGACTTTC.

This clonotype has a handful of counts. V and J are TRBV7-2 and TRBJ1-3; D is unresolved. Deletions cut 2 bases from V and 0 bases from J, with 8 bases between. CDR1 SGHTA and CDR2 FQGNSA come from the germline V gene. The CDR3 covers 15 residues. This chain's CDR3 is CASSLSRRSGNTIYF. The CDR3 coding sequence is TGTGCCAGCAGCTTAAGTCGGCGCTCTGGAAACACCATATATTTT. Drawing the rest from reference TRBV7-2 and TRBJ1-3, the complete variable domain is GAGVSQSPSNKVTEKGKDVELRCDPISGHTALYWYRQSLGQGLEFLIYFQGNSAPDKSGLPSDRFSAERTGGSVSTLTIQRTQQEDSAVYLCASSLSRRSGNTIYFGEGSWLTVV.

This clonotype showed up just a few times. This chain uses TRBV12-3 or TRBV12-4 with TRBJ1-2; D is possibly TRBD1 (5 bases). The V gene lost 7 bases and the J gene lost 7 bases, with 13 bases spanning the gap. The length of the CDR3 is 12 residues. The DNA of the CDR3 is TGTGCCAGCACCGAGGGACCCGGTGGCTACACCTTC. Its protein is CASTEGPGGYTF.

This clonotype was found a few times. J is TRBJ2-3 and V is TRBV7-8; D gene ambiguous. CDR3 length: 13 residues. V lost 4 bases, J lost 6 bases, and 11 bases lay in between. Germline assignment: CDR1 SGHVS and CDR2 FQNEAQ. DNA of the CDR3: TGTGCCAGCAGCTCGCAGATAGGGGATACGCAGTATTTT. Its translation is CASSSQIGDTQYF. Combining the CDR3 with reference TRBV7-8 and TRBJ2-3 gives the whole variable domain GAGVSQSPRYKVAKRGQDVALRCDPISGHVSLFWYQQALGQGPEFLTYFQNEAQLDKSGLPSDRFFAERPEGSVSTLKIQRTQQEDSAVYLCASSSQIGDTQYFGPGTRLTVL.

A few counts support this clonotype. The CDR3 coding sequence is TGTGCCAGCAGGGGCCGAGGACAGGGGCTTTATGGCGCTGAAGCTTTCTTT. Amino acids: CASRGRGQGLYGAEAFF. The chain uses TRBV6-1 and TRBJ1-1; 9 nucleotides match TRBD1. After removal of 6 bases from V and 6 bases from J, the junction contained 17 bases not matched to a gene. This CDR3 has 17 residues. The germline V gene encodes CDR1 MNHNS and CDR2 SASEGT.

This clonotype was recorded at least ten times. V gene TRBV4-2 combines with J gene TRBJ1-5; TRBD1 agrees at 7 bases. Germline-derived CDR1 and CDR2 are LGHNA and YNFKEQ. With V trimmed by 0 bases and J by 1 base, 3 bases remained unmatched. The length of the CDR3 is 16 residues. The CDR3 sequence: CASSQESGGSNQPQHF. CDR3 DNA sequence: TGTGCCAGCAGCCAAGAATCAGGGGGGAGCAATCAGCCCCAGCATTTT.

The sample holds many counts of this clonotype. This chain connects TRBV6-1 to TRBJ2-2; TRBD1 or TRBD2 may be the D gene (5 bases each). The CDR3 covers 17 residues. CDR1 is MNHNS and CDR2 is SASEGT in the germline V gene. Trimming stripped 5 bases from V and 2 bases from J, with 18 bases between. In DNA form, the CDR3 reads TGTGCCAGCAGTCGGGACCAATTTCGAGTAAACACCGGGGAGCTGTTTTTT. As protein: CASSRDQFRVNTGELFF.

This clonotype was observed a handful of times. J is TRBJ2-7 and V is TRBV12-3 or TRBV12-4; 7 nucleotides line up with TRBD1. CDR3 length: 16 residues. The V segment lost 5 bases and the J segment 7 bases; nucleotides outside the gene matches: 17. The CDR3 DNA reads as TGTGCCAGCAGTCAGGGACAGATATTGTTCTCTTGGGAGCAGTACTTC. Amino acid sequence: CASSQGQILFSWEQYF.

This clonotype was counted between two and nine times. CDR3 in amino acids: CASSQPAAGRNEQFF. The CDR3, as DNA: TGCGCCAGCAGCCAACCGGCGGCAGGGAGGAATGAGCAGTTCTTC. This rearrangement joins TRBV4-1 to TRBJ2-1; D might be TRBD2 (6 bases). V was pared by 2 bases and J by 7 bases, with 15 bases between. The CDR3 totals 15 residues. Germline V gene sequence: CDR1 MGHRA, CDR2 YSYEKL.

The rearrangement joins TRBV5-6 to TRBJ1-2; TRBD1 is a possible D gene (6 bases). The CDR3 consists of 14 residues. Per the germline V gene, CDR1 is SGHDT and CDR2 is YYEEEE. V was clipped by 4 bases and J by 7 bases, with 17 bases between them. The CDR3 reads CASSGRGYMVGYTF. The CDR3 bases are TGTGCCAGCAGCGGCAGGGGATACATGGTTGGCTACACCTTC. The full variable domain, its missing parts supplied by reference TRBV5-6 and TRBJ1-2, is DAGVTQSPTHLIKTRGQQVTLRCSPKSGHDTVSWYQQALGQGPQFIFQYYEEEERQRGNFPDRFSGHQFPNYSSELNVNALLLGDSALYLCASSGRGYMVGYTFGSGTRLTVV.

This clonotype was detected ten times or more. The J gene is TRBJ1-6, the V gene TRBV20-1; D may be TRBD1 (5 bases). Germline V gene lookup returns CDR1 DFQATT and CDR2 SNEGSKA (reference sequence). The V and J ends lost 2 bases and 8 bases respectively, with 13 bases between them. The CDR3 consists of 14 residues. The CDR3 loop reads CSARTGGGDSPLHF. The CDR3 bases are TGCAGTGCTAGAACGGGGGGAGGGGATTCACCCCTCCACTTT.

The rearrangement uses TRBV12-3 or TRBV12-4 and TRBJ1-1; tentatively, D is TRBD1 (5 bases). Trimming removed 7 bases from V and 3 bases from J, with 15 bases in between. The CDR3 runs 14 residues. The CDR3 loop is CASIPGRRDTEAFF. The CDR3 nucleotides are TGTGCCAGCATTCCGGGACGGCGGGACACTGAAGCTTTCTTT.

The chain combines TRBV18 with TRBJ2-7, with 7 bases that match TRBD2. The V segment lost 3 bases and the J segment 2 bases; nucleotides outside the gene matches: 13. CDR3 length: 17 amino acids. The germline CDR1 and CDR2 sequences are KGHSH and LQKENI. The CDR3 is CASSPPTKRGITYEQYF. The DNA for the CDR3 is TGTGCCAGCTCACCCCCGACTAAGCGGGGAATAACCTACGAGCAGTACTTC.

This clonotype came up a few times. V and J are TRBV18 and TRBJ2-5; D remains ambiguous. Trimming left V 2 bases short and J 5 bases short, with 0 bases between. This CDR3 comprises 10 residues. Looked up from germline, CDR1 is KGHSH and CDR2 is LQKENI. CDR3 nucleotides: TGTGCCAGCTCACCAGAGACCCAGTACTTC. It specifies CASSPETQYF. Based on the CDR3 plus reference TRBV18 and TRBJ2-5, the full variable domain is NAGVMQNPRHLVRRRGQEARLRCSPMKGHSHVYWYRQLPEEGLKFMVYLQKENIIDESGMPKERFSAEFPKEGPSILRIQQVVRGDSAAYFCASSPETQYFGPGTRLLVL.

The genes are TRBV4-3 and TRBJ2-5; possible D gene TRBD2, 6 bases. The germline V gene encodes CDR1 LGHNA and CDR2 YSLEER. The CDR3 runs 14 residues. V shed 0 bases and J shed 5 bases, with 10 bases lying between them. CDR3 sequence (DNA): TGCGCCAGCAGCCAAGAACTAGCCGGGGAGACCCAGTACTTC. The encoded protein is CASSQELAGETQYF.

This clonotype showed up many times. The chain is built from TRBV28 and TRBJ1-1, with D tentatively TRBD1 (5 bases). Trimming removed 6 bases from V and 4 bases from J, with 12 bases in between. This CDR3 is 13 amino acids long. CDR1 is MDHEN and CDR2 is SYDVKM in the germline V gene. As DNA, the CDR3 is TGTGCCAGCAGCTCTCCAGGGACCACTGAAGCTTTCTTT. This translates into CASSSPGTTEAFF.

Many counts were recorded for this clonotype. The chain recombines TRBV7-9 with TRBJ2-2; TRBD1 matches at 8 bases. Germline CDR1 reads SEHNR; CDR2 reads FQNEAQ (reference sequence). This CDR3 region has 16 residues. Losses at the gene ends were 5 bases for V and 3 bases for J; bases not matched to a gene: 8. Here the CDR3 DNA reads TGTGCCAGCAGCCTCCTTGGACAGGGAGACACCGGGGAGCTGTTTTTT. Translation: CASSLLGQGDTGELFF.

The chain couples TRBV7-3 to TRBJ2-3; D is unclear. The germline V and J ends were trimmed by 1 base and 1 base, with 9 bases remaining between them. CDR1 is SGHTA, CDR2 FQGTGA, per germline. This CDR3 contains 15 residues. The DNA for the CDR3 is TGTGCCAGCAGCTTAAATGGGTGGGGCACAGATACGCAGTATTTT. As protein: CASSLNGWGTDTQYF.

This clonotype has a handful of counts. The rearrangement links TRBV5-1 to TRBJ2-7; either TRBD1 or TRBD2 may supply D (5 bases each). CDR1 is SGHRS and CDR2 is YFSETQ in the germline V gene. This CDR3 spans 15 amino acids. Trimming removed 4 bases at V and 0 bases at J, with 14 bases between. The CDR3 coding sequence is TGCGCCAGCAGCGATGGGACGCTCAGCTCCTACGAGCAGTACTTC. It codes for CASSDGTLSSYEQYF. The complete variable domain, with remaining parts taken from reference TRBV5-1 and TRBJ2-7, reads KAGVTQTPRYLIKTRGQQVTLSCSPISGHRSVSWYQQTPGQGLQFLFEYFSETQRNKGNFPGRFSGRQFSNSRSEMNVSTLELGDSALYLCASSDGTLSSYEQYFGPGTRLTVT.

CDR3 amino acids: CSVLRRDSYNEQFF. The CDR3 region has the DNA TGCAGCGTACTTCGGCGGGACTCCTACAATGAGCAGTTCTTC. The genes are TRBV29-1 and TRBJ2-1; D perhaps matches TRBD2 (6 bases). Germline V gene sequence: CDR1 SQVTM, CDR2 ANQGSEA. With 6 bases removed from V and 0 bases from J, the gap between germline ends came to 12 bases. The CDR3 totals 14 residues.

V gene TRBV14 combines with J gene TRBJ1-1, with D unclear. Germline V gives CDR1 SGHDN, CDR2 FVKESK. V lost 0 bases to trimming and J lost 0 bases, with 14 bases between them. The CDR3 contains 17 residues. CDR3 DNA sequence: TGTGCCAGCAGCCAAGACATGGGTTGGTCAATGAACACTGAAGCTTTCTTT. Translating it yields CASSQDMGWSMNTEAFF.

This clonotype was seen at least ten times. The chain has TRBV3-1 and TRBJ2-7; D is possibly TRBD1 (6 bases). The CDR3 spans 14 residues. Trimming removed 4 bases from V and 1 base from J, with 11 bases in between. Germline loops: CDR1 LGHDT, CDR2 YNNKEL (reference sequence). CDR3 in DNA: TGTGCCAGCAGCCCGCAGGGGAAGTCCTACGAGCAGTACTTC. This codes for CASSPQGKSYEQYF.

This clonotype has at least ten counts. The J gene is TRBJ2-1, the V gene TRBV24-1; the match to TRBD2 covers 13 bases. V shed 4 bases and J 6 bases; nucleotides not matched to a gene: 5. The CDR3 totals 16 residues. Germline V lookup: CDR1 KGHDR, CDR2 SFDVKD. The CDR3 DNA is TGTGCCACCAGTGAAATGACTAGCGGGAGGATCAATGAGCAGTTCTTC. Protein: CATSEMTSGRINEQFF.